This T cell receptor beta chain emerged from a study of cytomegalovirus exposure and HLA in healthy donors. Study background: Drawn from HLA-typed donors, 83 million or so unique TCRs were held in an early data release.

Per germline, CDR1 SNHLY and CDR2 FYNNEI. The CDR3 has 15 amino acids. Trimming cost V 9 bases and J 3 bases, with 20 bases left between them. Amplification used 60 Vbeta primers and 13 Jbeta primers. Data came from immunoSEQ multiplex PCR; TCRdb stores just in-frame clones and leaves some out. The sample carries about 73,000 clones, roughly 70% recorded once. For this clone: What it binds is unknown.

Study-wide results and limits: In a later analysis, DRB1 alleles had the most associated TCRs; HLA-C alleles the fewest. In a later analysis, CMV-associated beta chains were mostly HLA-associated, it appeared. Prediction of most subjects' HLA-A and HLA-B alleles by TCR beta sequences was reportedly accurate.

The sample was PBMCs. The receptor was isolated from a man aged 65-85 years in good health and CMV-seronegative. V gene TRBV2 combines with J gene TRBJ1-2; D gene uncertain. This CDR3 is CARSEQTSLDYGYTF. DNA of the CDR3: TGTGCCAGGTCTGAACAGACCTCGTTAGACTATGGCTACACCTTC.